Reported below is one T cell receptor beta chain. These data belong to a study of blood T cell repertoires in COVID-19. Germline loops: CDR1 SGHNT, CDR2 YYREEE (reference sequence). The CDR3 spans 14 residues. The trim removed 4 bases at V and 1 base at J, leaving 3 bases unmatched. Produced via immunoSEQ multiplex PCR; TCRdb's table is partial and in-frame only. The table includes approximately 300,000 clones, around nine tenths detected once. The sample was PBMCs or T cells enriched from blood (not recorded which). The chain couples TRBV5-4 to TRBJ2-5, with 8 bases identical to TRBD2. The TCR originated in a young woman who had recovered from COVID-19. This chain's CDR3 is CASSRGTSQETQYF. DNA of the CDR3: TGTGCCAGCAGCCGAGGGACTAGCCAAGAGACCCAGTACTTC.